This entry features one T cell receptor (beta chain) sequence. Its antigen remains unidentified. The data were obtained in a study of PD-1 blockade in classical Hodgkin lymphoma. The overall study: On a schedule of every 2 weeks, patients received nivolumab 3 mg/kg intravenously.

Brentuximab vedotin exposure varied among the patients, all of whom had relapsed after autologous stem cell transplantation. Best outcomes ranged across complete response, partial response and progressive disease. Here immunoSEQ multiplex PCR was the method, and the copy in TCRdb shows in-frame clones only, minus some. The sample yields tens of thousands of clones, approximately 90% seen once. CDR3 length equals 10 residues. V lost 4 bases and J 8 bases, leaving 6 bases between the germline ends. CDR1 and CDR2 (germline): DFQATT, SNEGSKA (reference sequence). General observations from the study: Lower baseline TCR diversity was reported for newly diagnosed patients than for healthy donors.

This clonotype originated in a human donor with classical Hodgkin lymphoma. The chain links TRBV20-1 to TRBJ2-1, with D hard to call. The source material was peripheral blood mononuclear cells (PBMCs), sampled before the second cycle of nivolumab. CDR3 amino acids: CSATFHEQFF. Here the CDR3 DNA reads TGCAGTGCTACTTTCCATGAGCAGTTCTTC.